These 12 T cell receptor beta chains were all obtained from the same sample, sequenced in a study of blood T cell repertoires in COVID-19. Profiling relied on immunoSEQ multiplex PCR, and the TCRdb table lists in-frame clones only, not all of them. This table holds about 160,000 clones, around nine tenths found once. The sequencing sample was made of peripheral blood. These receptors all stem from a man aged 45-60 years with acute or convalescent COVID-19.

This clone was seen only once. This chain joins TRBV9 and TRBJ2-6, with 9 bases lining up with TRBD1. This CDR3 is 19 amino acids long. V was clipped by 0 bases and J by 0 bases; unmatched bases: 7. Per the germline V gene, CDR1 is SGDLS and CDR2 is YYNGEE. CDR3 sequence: CASSVAQGATPSGANVLTF. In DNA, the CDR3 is TGTGCCAGCAGCGTAGCACAGGGGGCGACACCCTCTGGGGCCAACGTCCTGACTTTC.

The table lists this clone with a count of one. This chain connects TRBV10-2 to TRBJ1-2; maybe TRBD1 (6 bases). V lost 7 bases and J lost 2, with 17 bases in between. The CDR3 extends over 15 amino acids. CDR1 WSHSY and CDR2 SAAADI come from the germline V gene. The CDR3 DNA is TGCGCCAGCACTAACCTGGGACACAAAAACTATGGCTACACCTTC. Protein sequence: CASTNLGHKNYGYTF.

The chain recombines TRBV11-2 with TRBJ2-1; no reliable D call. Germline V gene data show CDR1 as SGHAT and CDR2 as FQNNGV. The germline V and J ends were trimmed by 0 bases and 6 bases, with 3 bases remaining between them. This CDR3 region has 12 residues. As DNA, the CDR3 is TGTGCCAGCAGCTTAGATCTCAATGAGCAGTTCTTC. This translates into CASSLDLNEQFF.

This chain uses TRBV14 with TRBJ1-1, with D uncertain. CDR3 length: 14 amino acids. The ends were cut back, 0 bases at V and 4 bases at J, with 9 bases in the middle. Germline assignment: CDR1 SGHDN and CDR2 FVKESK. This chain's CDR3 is CASSQDRSITEAFF. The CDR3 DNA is TGTGCCAGCAGCCAAGATCGGTCCATCACTGAAGCTTTCTTT. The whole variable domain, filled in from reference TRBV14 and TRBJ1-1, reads EAGVTQFPSHSVIEKGQTVTLRCDPISGHDNLYWYRRVMGKEIKFLLHFVKESKQDESGMPNNRFLAERTGGTYSTLKVQPAELEDSGVYFCASSQDRSITEAFFGQGTRLTVV.

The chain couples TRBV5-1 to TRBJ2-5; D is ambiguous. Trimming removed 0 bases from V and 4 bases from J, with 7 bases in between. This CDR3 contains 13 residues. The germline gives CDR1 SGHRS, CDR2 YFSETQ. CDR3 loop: CASSLGRGETQYF. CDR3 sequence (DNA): TGCGCCAGCAGCTTGGGACGAGGAGAGACCCAGTACTTC.

The CDR3 DNA follows: TGTGCCAGCAGCGCGCAGGGACTGGGTCAGCCCCAGCATTTT. As protein: CASSAQGLGQPQHF. The chain is built from TRBV9 and TRBJ1-5, with D possibly being TRBD1 (5 bases). Trimming stripped 3 bases from V and 6 bases from J, with 13 bases between. Germline CDR1 reads SGDLS; CDR2 reads YYNGEE. The CDR3 runs 14 residues.

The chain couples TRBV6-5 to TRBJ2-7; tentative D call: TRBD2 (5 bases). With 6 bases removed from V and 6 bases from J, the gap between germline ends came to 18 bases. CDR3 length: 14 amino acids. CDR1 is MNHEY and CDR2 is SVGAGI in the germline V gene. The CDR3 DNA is TGTGCCAGCAGATTCAGCGGAGCCCCTATCGAGCAGTACTTC. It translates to CASRFSGAPIEQYF.

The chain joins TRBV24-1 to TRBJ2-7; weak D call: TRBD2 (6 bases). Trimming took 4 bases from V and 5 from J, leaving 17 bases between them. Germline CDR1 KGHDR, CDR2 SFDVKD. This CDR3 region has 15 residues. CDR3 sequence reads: CATSEGGGIADEQYF. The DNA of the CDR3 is TGTGCCACCAGTGAGGGTGGAGGTATAGCGGACGAGCAGTACTTC.

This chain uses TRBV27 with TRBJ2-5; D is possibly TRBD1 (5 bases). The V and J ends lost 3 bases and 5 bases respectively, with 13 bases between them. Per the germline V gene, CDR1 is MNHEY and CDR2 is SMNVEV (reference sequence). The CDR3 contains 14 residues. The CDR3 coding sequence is TGTGCCAGCAGTTTTCGAACAGGCCGCGAGACCCAGTACTTC. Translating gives CASSFRTGRETQYF.

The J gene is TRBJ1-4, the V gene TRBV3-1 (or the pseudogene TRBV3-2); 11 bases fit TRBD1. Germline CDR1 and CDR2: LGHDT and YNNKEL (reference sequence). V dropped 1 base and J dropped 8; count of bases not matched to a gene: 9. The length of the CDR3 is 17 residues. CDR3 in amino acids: CASSQAYTRDRGEKLFF. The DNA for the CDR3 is TGTGCCAGCAGCCAAGCCTACACAAGGGACAGGGGGGAAAAACTGTTTTTT.

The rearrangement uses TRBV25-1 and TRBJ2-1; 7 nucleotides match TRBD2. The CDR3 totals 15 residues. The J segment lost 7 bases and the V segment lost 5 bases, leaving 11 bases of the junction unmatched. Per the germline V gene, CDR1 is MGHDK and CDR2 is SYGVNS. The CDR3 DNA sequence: TGTGCCAGCAGTAATGAGGGCGGGAGTAGGAATGAGCAGTTCTTC. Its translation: CASSNEGGSRNEQFF.

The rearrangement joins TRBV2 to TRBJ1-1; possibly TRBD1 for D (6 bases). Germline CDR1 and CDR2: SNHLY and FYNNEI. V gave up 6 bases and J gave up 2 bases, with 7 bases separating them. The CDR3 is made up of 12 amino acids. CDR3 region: CASRGGNTEAFF. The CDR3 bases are TGTGCCAGCAGAGGGGGAAACACTGAAGCTTTCTTT.